The TCR beta chain described here comes from a study of T cell clonotyping in hematopoietic cell transplantation. CDR3 size: 17 residues. CDR1 and CDR2 (germline): SGHDT, YYEEEE. J gave up 3 bases and V 4 bases, and 11 bases lay outside the gene matches. Study-level findings and limits: After transplant, recipient diversity fell while pathologically expanded clonotypes grew through day 180.

With respect to this clone: Its target is not known.

Assay used: immunoSEQ multiplex PCR; TCRdb lists only in-frame clones, some missing. The sample has approximately 6,200 clones, approximately 91% seen once. The TCR comes from a female patient aged 50-59 years who had an allogeneic stem cell transplant from a related donor, so the T cells may come from the graft donor. Some clones in this sample may be carry-over from other donors' samples. The V call is TRBV5-6, the J call TRBJ2-2; 8 bases align to TRBD1. The sample in question was peripheral blood mononuclear cells, obtained 100 days after allogeneic stem cell transplant. The CDR3 coding sequence is TGTGCCAGCAGCGGGCGGGGACAGGCAGTGTACACCGGGGAGCTGTTTTTT. Protein: CASSGRGQAVYTGELFF.